These 29 T cell receptor beta chains share one sample of origin, sequenced in a study of cytomegalovirus exposure and HLA in healthy donors. Amplification used 60 Vbeta primers and 13 Jbeta primers. Using immunoSEQ multiplex PCR, the repertoire was profiled, and TCRdb retains in-frame clones only, with some absent. The sample consists of over 200,000 clones, roughly 68% of them appearing once. Sequencing was performed on PBMCs. The receptors were sampled from a man in his forties in good health and CMV-seropositive.

The chain carries TRBV6-1 and TRBJ1-2; D possibly corresponds to TRBD1 (6 bases). Germline V gene lookup returns CDR1 MNHNS and CDR2 SASEGT. With 3 bases removed from V and 1 base from J, the gap between germline ends came to 15 bases. The CDR3 contains 16 residues. The CDR3 reads CASSDETGHRNYGYTF. CDR3 coding DNA: TGTGCCAGCAGTGACGAGACAGGACACCGTAACTATGGCTACACCTTC.

V and J are TRBV2 and TRBJ2-1; TRBD2 matches 7 bases. This CDR3 region has 15 residues. Trimming removed 8 bases from V and 7 bases from J; junction bases left unmatched: 14. CDR1 SNHLY and CDR2 FYNNEI come from the germline V gene. Here the CDR3 DNA reads TGTGCCAGCGGCCTTCTCGGGGGGAGGGAAAATGAGCAGTTCTTC. It is translated as CASGLLGGRENEQFF.

The rearrangement uses TRBV19 and TRBJ2-5; D perhaps matches TRBD2 (5 bases). The V gene lost 5 bases and the J gene lost 5 bases, with 15 bases spanning the gap. CDR3 length: 14 amino acids. The germline V gene has CDR1 LNHDA and CDR2 SQIVND (reference sequence). CDR3 protein: CASSPPGVRETQYF. DNA of the CDR3: TGTGCCAGTAGTCCGCCCGGGGTGCGTGAGACCCAGTACTTC.

The chain joins TRBV5-4 to TRBJ1-1; 7 bases match TRBD1. V gave up 3 bases and J gave up 6 bases; unmatched junction bases: 5. This CDR3 comprises 13 residues. Germline-derived CDR1 and CDR2 are SGHNT and YYREEE (reference sequence). CDR3 loop: CASSYTGTAEAFF. CDR3 nucleotides: TGTGCCAGCAGCTATACAGGGACAGCTGAAGCTTTCTTT. The full variable domain, in which reference TRBV5-4 and TRBJ1-1 provide the parts outside the CDR3, is ETGVTQSPTHLIKTRGQQVTLRCSSQSGHNTVSWYQQALGQGPQFIFQYYREEENGRGNFPPRFSGLQFPNYSSELNVNALELDDSALYLCASSYTGTAEAFFGQGTRLTVV.

CDR3 DNA sequence: TGTGCCAGCGGATACCGGGGTGTCGAGCAGTACTTC. This gives the protein CASGYRGVEQYF. The chain employs TRBV2 and TRBJ2-7; a weak D match, TRBD2 (5 bases). Germline CDR1 SNHLY, CDR2 FYNNEI. The germline V and J ends were trimmed by 8 bases and 6 bases, with 14 bases remaining between them. The CDR3 is 12 amino acids.

The chain is built from TRBV25-1 and TRBJ2-3; 9 bases are a match to TRBD2. The CDR3 covers 15 residues. V was pared by 4 bases and J by 6 bases, with 8 bases of the junction left unmatched. Germline V lookup: CDR1 MGHDK, CDR2 SYGVNS. The DNA for the CDR3 is TGTGCCAGCAGTGTCGCTAGCGGGGTAGGGGATACGCAGTATTTT. Its protein is CASSVASGVGDTQYF.

The chain links TRBV28 to TRBJ1-5; D gene ambiguous. Germline V gives CDR1 MDHEN, CDR2 SYDVKM. Trimming cost V 8 bases and J 5 bases, with 10 bases left between them. CDR3 size: 12 residues. DNA for the CDR3: TGTGCCAGCGCACTGGGCTATCAGCCCCAGCATTTT. Translating it yields CASALGYQPQHF.

The CDR3 DNA sequence: TGCGCCAGCAGCCAAGATGGGCAGGGGGCGTACGAGCAGTACTTC. Translation: CASSQDGQGAYEQYF. This chain connects TRBV4-1 to TRBJ2-7; 8 positions agree with TRBD1. V trimming: 0 bases; J trimming: 4 bases; junction bases outside the gene matches: 5. The CDR3 contains 15 residues. Germline CDR1 and CDR2: MGHRA and YSYEKL.

This clone was counted a few times. The junction and the germline gene differ at one end; a read error may be behind it. This chain joins TRBV7-9 and TRBJ1-1; no definite D call. The CDR3 consists of 12 residues. The germline V gene encodes CDR1 SEHNR and CDR2 FQNEAQ (reference sequence). The CDR3 region is CSSSFSGGEAFF. The CDR3 DNA is TGTTCCAGCAGCTTTTCGGGTGGTGAAGCTTTCTTT.

V usage is TRBV28 and J usage is TRBJ1-1; a weak D match, TRBD1 (6 bases). Germline V gene data show CDR1 as MDHEN and CDR2 as SYDVKM. Trimming cost V 6 bases and J 5 bases, with 13 bases left between them. The CDR3 spans 13 residues. CDR3 residues: CASREGGGTEAFF. DNA for the CDR3: TGTGCCAGCAGGGAAGGGGGAGGGACTGAAGCTTTCTTT. The whole variable domain, filled in from reference TRBV28 and TRBJ1-1, reads DVKVTQSSRYLVKRTGEKVFLECVQDMDHENMFWYRQDPGLGLRLIYFSYDVKMKEKGDIPEGYSVSREKKERFSLILESASTNQTSMYLCASREGGGTEAFFGQGTRLTVV.

The rearrangement links TRBV29-1 to TRBJ2-7, with a possible D match to TRBD2 (6 bases). The V gene's germline CDR1 is SQVTM and CDR2 ANQGSEA. The CDR3 contains 14 residues. V lost 6 bases and J 7 bases, leaving 22 bases between the germline ends. CDR3 nucleotides: TGCAGCGTCCAACCCGGGACCGTGGAGGGGGAGCAGTACTTC. It is translated as CSVQPGTVEGEQYF.

This chain joins TRBV7-9 and TRBJ2-5; perhaps TRBD1 as D (6 bases). Trimming took 2 bases from V and 1 from J, leaving 14 bases between them. This CDR3 has 16 amino acids. In germline, CDR1 is SEHNR, CDR2 FQNEAQ (reference sequence). CDR3 sequence (DNA): TGTGCCAGCAGCTTAACAGGGAAGGGAAGCCAAGAGACCCAGTACTTC. It codes for CASSLTGKGSQETQYF.

This chain links TRBV5-8 with TRBJ1-4, with D unclear. V gave up 7 bases and J gave up 7 bases, with 26 bases separating them. CDR1 and CDR2 (germline): SGHTS, YDEGEE. The CDR3 contains 17 residues. The CDR3 is CASYSPDLFFVGEKLFF. Written as DNA, the CDR3 is TGTGCCAGCTATTCCCCTGATTTATTTTTCGTCGGTGAAAAACTGTTTTTT. Variable domain in full (rest from reference TRBV5-8 and TRBJ1-4): EAGVTQSPTHLIKTRGQQATLRCSPISGHTSVYWYQQALGLGLQFLLWYDEGEERNRGNFPPRFSGRQFPNYSSELNVNALELEDSALYLCASYSPDLFFVGEKLFFGSGTQLSVL.

This clone was counted only a few times. This chain connects TRBV6-9 to TRBJ1-1; no clear D. Per the germline V gene, CDR1 is MNHGY and CDR2 is SVAAGI. The CDR3 totals 14 residues. V lost 8 bases to trimming and J lost 0 bases, with 13 bases between them. CDR3 sequence reads: CASSPEQLNTEAFF. In DNA, the CDR3 is TGTGCCAGCTCCCCCGAGCAACTGAACACTGAAGCTTTCTTT.

This clone was detected only a few times. This rearrangement joins TRBV6-1 to TRBJ1-4; D is possibly TRBD1 (5 bases). The CDR3 is made up of 15 amino acids. V shed 6 bases and J shed 5 bases, with 16 bases lying between them. Germline V lookup: CDR1 MNHNS, CDR2 SASEGT. The CDR3 DNA follows: TGTGCCAGCAGCCCGCGGGGGGACTTCAATGAAAAACTGTTTTTT. Residues: CASSPRGDFNEKLFF.

This clone has a handful of counts. V gene TRBV6-4 combines with J gene TRBJ2-7; D perhaps matches TRBD1 (6 bases). The CDR3 is 17 residues long. Germline V gives CDR1 MRHNA, CDR2 SNTAGT. V was trimmed by 2 bases and J by 3 bases, leaving 20 bases between them. CDR3 sequence: CASSDPLPRQGNYEQYF. The CDR3 DNA reads as TGTGCCAGCAGTGACCCTCTCCCTCGGCAGGGGAACTACGAGCAGTACTTC.

The V gene is TRBV10-3, the J gene TRBJ1-1; D is ambiguous. Trimming cost V 1 base and J 5 bases, with 8 bases left between them. The germline CDR1 and CDR2 sequences are ENHRY and SYGVKD. CDR3 length: 13 residues. The CDR3 loop is CAISEWTSTEAFF. The CDR3 DNA sequence: TGTGCCATCAGTGAGTGGACTTCAACTGAAGCTTTCTTT.

The gene calls are TRBV5-4 and TRBJ2-3, with D maybe TRBD1 (5 bases). The CDR3 is 14 residues long. Trimming left V 2 bases short and J 1 base short, with 8 bases between. The V gene's germline CDR1 is SGHNT and CDR2 YYREEE (reference sequence). Here the CDR3 DNA reads TGTGCCAGCAGCTTTGACAGCGGCACAGATACGCAGTATTTT. It is translated as CASSFDSGTDTQYF. Drawing the rest from reference TRBV5-4 and TRBJ2-3, the complete variable domain is ETGVTQSPTHLIKTRGQQVTLRCSSQSGHNTVSWYQQALGQGPQFIFQYYREEENGRGNFPPRFSGLQFPNYSSELNVNALELDDSALYLCASSFDSGTDTQYFGPGTRLTVL.

V gene TRBV29-1 combines with J gene TRBJ2-3, with a tentative D call TRBD1 (5 bases). This CDR3 is built from 12 residues. Trimming took 3 bases from V and 15 from J, leaving 19 bases between them. Germline V gives CDR1 SQVTM, CDR2 ANQGSEA. CDR3 DNA sequence: TGCAGCGTTGAGGGGCGGCTCAGGGCGCGATATTTT. Its protein is CSVEGRLRARYF.

The CDR3 is CASSSRQGGQEKLFF. In nucleotides, the CDR3 is TGTGCCAGCAGCAGTCGACAGGGGGGGCAGGAAAAACTGTTTTTT. This sequence joins TRBV5-6 and TRBJ1-4; 9 positions agree with TRBD1. Germline-derived CDR1 and CDR2 are SGHDT and YYEEEE. The length of the CDR3 is 15 residues. V was clipped by 4 bases and J by 8 bases; unmatched bases: 9.

The gene calls are TRBV6-6 and TRBJ1-2; no clear D gene. V was trimmed by 0 bases and J by 8 bases, leaving 10 bases between them. From germline, CDR1 is MNHNY and CDR2 SVGAGI (reference sequence). There are 13 residues in the CDR3. The CDR3, as DNA: TGTGCCAGCAGTTACTCGACACCTCGGGGCTACACCTTC. This encodes CASSYSTPRGYTF.

The genes are TRBV29-1 and TRBJ2-7; TRBD2 agrees at 8 bases. Germline V gene sequence: CDR1 SQVTM, CDR2 ANQGSEA. The J segment lost 6 bases and the V segment lost 5 bases, leaving 3 bases of the junction unmatched. CDR3 length: 11 residues. Here the CDR3 DNA reads TGCAGCGTTTTGGCGGGGGGCGAGCAGTACTTC. Encoded protein: CSVLAGGEQYF.

The CDR3 sequence: CASSLYEKLFF. The CDR3 DNA reads as TGTGCCAGCAGTCTGTATGAAAAACTGTTTTTT. V gene TRBV11-2 combines with J gene TRBJ1-4; no clear D. The CDR3 extends over 11 amino acids. The V end was cut by 6 bases, the J end by 6 bases, with 5 bases between. CDR1 is SGHAT, CDR2 FQNNGV, per germline. Based on the CDR3 plus reference TRBV11-2 and TRBJ1-4, the full variable domain is EAGVAQSPRYKIIEKRQSVAFWCNPISGHATLYWYQQILGQGPKLLIQFQNNGVVDDSQLPKDRFSAERLKGVDSTLKIQPAKLEDSAVYLCASSLYEKLFFGSGTQLSVL.

J is TRBJ2-7 and V is TRBV2; TRBD2 is a possible D gene (6 bases). Trimming left V 11 bases short and J 3 bases short, with 20 bases between. CDR1 is SNHLY, CDR2 FYNNEI, per germline. The length of the CDR3 is 14 residues. CDR3 amino acids: CACYRQGGNYEQYF. The CDR3 region has the DNA TGTGCCTGTTATAGGCAGGGCGGGAACTACGAGCAGTACTTC. Filled out from reference TRBV2 and TRBJ2-7, the complete variable domain reads EPEVTQTPSHQVTQMGQEVILRCVPISNHLYFYWYRQILGQKVEFLVSFYNNEISEKSEIFDDQFSVERPDGSNFTLKIRSTKLEDSAMYFCACYRQGGNYEQYFGPGTRLTVT.

This clone occurred once. The chain has TRBV19 and TRBJ2-2; weak D call: TRBD1 (7 bases). The CDR3 is 15 residues long. Germline CDR1 LNHDA, CDR2 SQIVND (reference sequence). The V end was cut by 7 bases, the J end by 2 bases, with 14 bases between. The CDR3 loop is CASTYGGGNTGELFF. The CDR3 bases are TGTGCCAGTACTTATGGAGGGGGCAACACCGGGGAGCTGTTTTTT.

CDR3 bases: TGTGCCAGCAGTTTATCTTGGCAGGGCACTGAAGCTTTCTTT. Translation: CASSLSWQGTEAFF. This chain joins TRBV27 and TRBJ1-1, with a weak D call TRBD1 (5 bases). The ends were cut back, 0 bases at V and 4 bases at J, with 9 bases in the middle. The CDR3 totals 14 residues. Germline CDR1 reads MNHEY; CDR2 reads SMNVEV (reference sequence).

The gene calls are TRBV15 and TRBJ2-5; D is undetermined. There are 15 residues in the CDR3. Germline CDR1 is LNHNV and CDR2 is YYDKDF (reference sequence). The V end was cut by 2 bases, the J end by 5 bases, with 15 bases between. The chain's CDR3 is CATSRFRGTPETQYF. The CDR3 DNA sequence: TGTGCCACCAGCAGATTCCGCGGTACCCCCGAGACCCAGTACTTC.

The chain joins TRBV7-3 to TRBJ2-1; D might be TRBD2 (5 bases). Germline V lookup: CDR1 SGHTA, CDR2 FQGTGA. The V gene lost 5 bases and the J gene lost 3 bases, with 14 bases spanning the gap. CDR3 length: 15 amino acids. This CDR3 is CASSPLRAGYNEQFF. The CDR3 bases are TGTGCCAGCAGCCCCCTCCGGGCGGGCTACAATGAGCAGTTCTTC.

The chain couples TRBV6-6 to TRBJ1-2; 7 bases line up with TRBD1. CDR1 and CDR2 from the germline V gene are MNHNY and SVGAGI (reference sequence). The ends lost 5 bases at V and 8 bases at J; junction bases unmatched: 8. The length of the CDR3 is 13 residues. The CDR3 sequence: CASSTAQGTGYTF. The CDR3 DNA is TGTGCCAGCAGTACGGCACAGGGGACGGGCTACACCTTC.